The sequence of this T cell receptor (beta chain) was determined in a study of T-cell memory formation after mild COVID-19. Study in general: TCR clusters mostly belonged to single donors. Study-wide results and limits: Some responding clones appeared in pre-infection memory, suggesting cross-reactive memory joined. Clones that contracted from day 15 to 85 were balanced CD4/CD8, while later expanders leaned CD4+.

TCRdb reprocessed the 5' RACE reads with MiXCR, giving one entry per CDR3 protein. The repertoire includes about 160,000 distinct CDR3 sequences, less than 40% of them detected once, and about 12% sits in the top ten. The germline V and J ends were trimmed by 3 bases and 6 bases, with 13 bases remaining between them. The CDR3 contains 14 residues. Per the germline V gene, CDR1 is MNHEY and CDR2 is SVGEGT. Turning to this clonotype: As yet, its antigen is unknown.

This chain links TRBV6-2 or TRBV6-3 with TRBJ2-3; weak D call: TRBD2 (6 bases). The sequence derives from an adult woman who had mild COVID-19 (a few samples of this study predate the infection). Cell type and time point are not known. Material: PBMCs or a T cell subset sorted from them (not recorded which). The chain's CDR3 is CASSYGGDLDTQYF. In nucleotides, the CDR3 is TGTGCCAGCAGTTATGGCGGGGACTTGGATACGCAGTATTTT.